The following is a TCR beta chain sequence with its context. Method: immunoSEQ multiplex PCR; TCRdb's copy keeps in-frame clones and lacks some. The profile shows more than 550,000 clones, 87% of them singletons. Germline V CDR1 and CDR2: SGHRS, YFSETQ. CDR3 length equals 14 residues. With 4 bases clipped from V and 2 bases from J, the junction kept 5 bases outside the gene matches. The data stem from a study of shared T cell receptors in the human thymus. The same data also contributed to another study, on human thymus T cells. Turning to that study: Congenital heart defects were the reason for the corrective surgery that the donors, healthy Finnish infants, were having. Thymic resections from corrective heart surgery supplied the tissue. Repertoires sampled from thymus and blood appeared biased in V and J gene usage. Related work showed strongly overlapping thymic repertoires across unrelated individuals.

The gene calls are TRBV5-1 and TRBJ2-5; 7 positions agree with TRBD1. The sequence was collected from a boy under three years old with a congenital heart defect. Sample: thymocytes. The CDR3 region has the DNA TGCGCCAGCAGCCCACGACAGGGACAAGAGACCCAGTACTTC. Amino acids: CASSPRQGQETQYF.